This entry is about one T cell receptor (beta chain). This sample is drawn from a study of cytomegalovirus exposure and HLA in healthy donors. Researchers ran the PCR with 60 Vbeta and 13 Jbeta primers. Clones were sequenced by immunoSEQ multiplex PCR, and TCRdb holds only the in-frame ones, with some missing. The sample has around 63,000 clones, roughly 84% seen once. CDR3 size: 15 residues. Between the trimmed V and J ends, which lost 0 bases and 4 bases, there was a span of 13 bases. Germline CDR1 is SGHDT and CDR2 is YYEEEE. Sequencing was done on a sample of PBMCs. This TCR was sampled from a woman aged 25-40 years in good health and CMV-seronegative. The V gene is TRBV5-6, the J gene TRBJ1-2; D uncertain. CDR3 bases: TGTGCCAGCAGCTTGGAGGCGGTCAGCGGCTATGGCTACACCTTC. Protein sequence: CASSLEAVSGYGYTF. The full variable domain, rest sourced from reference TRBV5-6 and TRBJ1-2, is DAGVTQSPTHLIKTRGQQVTLRCSPKSGHDTVSWYQQALGQGPQFIFQYYEEEERQRGNFPDRFSGHQFPNYSSELNVNALLLGDSALYLCASSLEAVSGYGYTFGSGTRLTVV.